This TCR beta chain was identified during a study of blood T cells in healthy people across ages. Study-wide results and caveats: Relative to aged donors, long-lived donors carried more naive CD4+ cells and displayed higher diversity. Roughly linear declines in TCR beta diversity per million T cells occurred with age.

Researchers collected ten milliliters of peripheral blood from every single donor. With a J-beta primer mix and a sample-barcoded 5' primer, a second PCR ran 7 to 11 cycles. TCRdb re-called the 5' RACE reads through MiXCR, storing one row per CDR3 protein. The data show 1.6 million or so distinct CDR3 sequences, almost 35% seen once. Of note for this clonotype: Its cognate antigen is unknown.

Material: blood. The receptor was derived from a woman aged 30 to 39 in good health.

The CDR3 loop is CASSLGLVGGQSSYEQYF. In DNA form, the CDR3 reads TGTGCCAGCAGTTTAGGGTTGGTTGGCGGGCAGAGCTCCTACGAGCAGTACTTC. The rearrangement links TRBV12-3 or TRBV12-4 to TRBJ2-7; D might be TRBD2 (5 bases). V dropped 1 base and J dropped 0 bases, with 19 bases sitting between them. CDR3 length: 18 amino acids.